This T cell receptor beta chain emerged from a study of Graves' ophthalmopathy and Graves' hyperthyroidism. Each hyperthyroidism patient was newly diagnosed, with under 2 months' duration, and aged 18 to 65. This CDR3 comprises 12 residues. The germline V gene encodes CDR1 KGHSH and CDR2 LQKENI. Trimming pared 1 base from V and 6 bases from J, leaving 6 bases between. Amplified TCR beta CDR3 regions were obtained using RNA transcripts as template. First-round RT-PCR relied on HTBI primers, and a second-round multiplex PCR came next. TCRdb passed the multiplex PCR reads through MiXCR, listing each CDR3 protein once. The profile shows roughly 610,000 distinct CDR3 sequences, 20% to 25% of them singletons.

Source material: peripheral blood. The chain joins TRBV18 to TRBJ1-1, with unresolved D. The source of this sequence is a woman younger than 35 with stable Graves' hyperthyroidism. Some clones in this sample may be carry-over from other donors' samples. This chain's CDR3 is CASSPLLAEAFF. As DNA, the CDR3 is TGTGCCAGCTCACCACTCCTCGCTGAAGCTTTCTTT.